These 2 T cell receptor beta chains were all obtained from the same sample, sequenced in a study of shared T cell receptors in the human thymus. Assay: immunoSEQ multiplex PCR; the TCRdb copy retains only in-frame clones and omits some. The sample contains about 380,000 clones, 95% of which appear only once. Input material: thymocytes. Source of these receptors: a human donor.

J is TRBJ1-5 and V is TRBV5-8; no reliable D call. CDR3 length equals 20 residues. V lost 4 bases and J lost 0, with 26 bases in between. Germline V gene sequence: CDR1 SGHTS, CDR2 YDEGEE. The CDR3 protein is CASSVTFTRPRVYSNQPQHF. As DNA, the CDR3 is TGTGCCAGCAGCGTTACATTTACTAGGCCGCGCGTTTATAGCAATCAGCCCCAGCATTTT.

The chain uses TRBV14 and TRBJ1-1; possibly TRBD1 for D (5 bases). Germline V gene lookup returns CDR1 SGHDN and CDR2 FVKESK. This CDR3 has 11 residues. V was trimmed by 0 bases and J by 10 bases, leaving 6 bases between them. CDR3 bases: TGTGCCAGCAGCCAAGAAACAGGAGCTTTCTTT. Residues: CASSQETGAFF.